Listed here are 2 T cell receptor beta chains from one sample, sequenced in a study of T-cell reconstitution after alpha-beta-depleted transplantation in children. It was with unique molecular identifiers that the TCRbeta library was prepared. TCRdb re-called the PCR reads through MiXCR, storing one row per CDR3 protein. The sample consists of around 960,000 distinct CDR3 sequences, roughly 29% of them appearing once. The sample in question was PBMCs, mostly from graft donor cells, obtained 360 days after TCRalphabeta/CD19-depleted stem cell transplant. Source of these receptors: a boy under two years old who had a stem cell transplant for SCID, so the T cells may come from the graft donor.

V gene TRBV20-1 combines with J gene TRBJ1-4; D gene ambiguous. Germline V CDR1 and CDR2: DFQATT, SNEGSKA (reference sequence). The CDR3 sequence is 13 residues long. The V end lost 3 bases, the J end lost 3 bases, and 8 bases lay between the germline ends. Here the CDR3 reads CSARVWANEKLFF. CDR3 sequence (DNA): TGCAGTGCTAGGGTCTGGGCTAATGAAAAACTGTTTTTT.

This clonotype was counted a few times. The gene calls are TRBV12-3 or TRBV12-4 and TRBJ1-4; D is perhaps TRBD1 (5 bases). CDR3 size: 14 residues. Trimming took 4 bases from V and 7 from J, leaving 13 bases between them. The CDR3 bases are TGTGCCAGCAGTTCCCCAGGGAGACGTGAAAAACTGTTTTTT. It translates to CASSSPGRREKLFF.